The 27 T cell receptor beta chains listed next were all sequenced from one sample in a study of regulatory T cells in long-lasting Graves disease (dated by TCRdb to 2020 to 2022). This specimen's time point label, per the study, means: persistent/refractory GD, antithyroid drugs over 5 years with positive TRAb. For both TCR sequencing and RNA sequencing, RNA was extracted from PBMCs using TRIzol. Library preparation used multiplex PCR. These reads were obtained on an Illumina HiSeq 4000. TCR beta libraries were built with iRepertoire HTBI primers and Arm-PCR amplification of CDR3 regions. The public reads were reprocessed in TCRdb via fastp at Q25 and MiXCR, keeping in-frame beta chains. One record per CDR3 amino acid sequence lists the most common genes and DNA. The sample table contains 310,000 or so distinct CDR3 sequences; only one count was recorded for about 19% of them. The ten largest clones capture 25% to 30% of the sample.

This material consisted of peripheral blood mononuclear cells (PBMCs), taken when the disease was refractory, from a patient treated with antithyroid drugs. These receptors were obtained from a female donor with Graves disease.

This chain links TRBV19 with TRBJ2-2; maybe TRBD2 (5 bases). The germline V and J ends were trimmed by 3 bases and 4 bases, with 15 bases remaining between them. Germline V gene lookup returns CDR1 LNHDA and CDR2 SQIVND (reference sequence). This CDR3 contains 16 residues. Here the CDR3 DNA reads TGTGCCAGTAGTATGCTAAGAGGGCGCGGCACCGGGGAGCTGTTTTTT. This codes for CASSMLRGRGTGELFF.

This clonotype was observed a few times. A much larger clone lies a single base off, so this may be a read error. The CDR3: CASSLQGYYGYTF. The CDR3 DNA sequence: TGTGCCAGCAGCTTACAGGGTTACTATGGCTACACCTTC. The rearrangement joins TRBV7-9 to TRBJ1-2; D may be TRBD1 (5 bases). This CDR3 contains 13 residues. V was shortened by 2 bases and J by 3 bases, with 7 bases between the two germline ends. Looked up from germline, CDR1 is SEHNR and CDR2 is FQNEAQ (reference sequence).

In this sample, this clonotype turned up many times. The chain carries TRBV7-8 and TRBJ1-5; TRBD1 matches 8 bases. Trimming took 3 bases from V and 3 from J; bases not matched to a gene: 7. This CDR3 is built from 16 residues. From germline, CDR1 is SGHVS and CDR2 FQNEAQ. The DNA for the CDR3 is TGTGCCAGCAGCTTCTCCGGACAGGGTCACAATCAGCCCCAGCATTTT. It is translated as CASSFSGQGHNQPQHF.

This clonotype was recorded many times. V gene TRBV2 combines with J gene TRBJ2-2, with TRBD2 matching 8 bases. In germline, CDR1 is SNHLY, CDR2 FYNNEI. This CDR3 spans 15 amino acids. The V segment lost 3 bases and the J segment 11 bases; nucleotides outside the gene matches: 11. The CDR3 DNA reads as TGTGCCAGCAGTGAGGGACTAGGGCGCACCCGAGAGCTGTTTTTT. Amino acids: CASSEGLGRTRELFF.

This clonotype was counted ten times or more. V and J are TRBV28 and TRBJ2-7; 8 bases align to TRBD2. V lost 3 bases, J lost 1 base, and 8 bases stayed unmatched. Germline CDR1 reads MDHEN; CDR2 reads SYDVKM. The CDR3 is made up of 16 amino acids. CDR3 region: CASSFIGGAGSYEQYF. As DNA, the CDR3 is TGTGCCAGCAGTTTCATCGGGGGGGCTGGATCCTACGAGCAGTACTTC.

This clonotype was seen at least ten times. This rearrangement joins TRBV20-1 to TRBJ1-6; 8 bases are shared with TRBD1. From germline, CDR1 is DFQATT and CDR2 SNEGSKA (reference sequence). The CDR3 covers 11 residues. V shed 6 bases, J shed 14 bases, and the junction held 6 bases outside the gene matches. The CDR3 protein is CSAADRVALHF. CDR3 in DNA: TGCAGTGCAGCGGACAGGGTCGCCCTCCACTTT.

This chain uses TRBV7-2 with TRBJ2-3, with 7 positions matching TRBD1. Germline CDR1 reads SGHTA; CDR2 reads FQGNSA. The J segment lost 0 bases and the V segment lost 3 bases, leaving 6 bases of the junction unmatched. CDR3 length equals 16 residues. The CDR3: CASSFSPGQSTDTQYF. The CDR3 DNA sequence: TGTGCCAGCAGCTTCAGCCCGGGACAGAGCACAGATACGCAGTATTTT.

The gene calls are TRBV7-8 and TRBJ1-5, with 7 bases matching TRBD1. J was trimmed by 2 bases and V by 2 bases; bases with no gene match: 3. Germline values: CDR1 SGHVS, CDR2 FQNEAQ. CDR3 size: 15 residues. CDR3 sequence (DNA): TGTGCCAGCAGCTTAAGAGGACAGGGCAATCAGCCCCAGCATTTT. Amino acids: CASSLRGQGNQPQHF. The full variable domain, rest sourced from reference TRBV7-8 and TRBJ1-5, is GAGVSQSPRYKVAKRGQDVALRCDPISGHVSLFWYQQALGQGPEFLTYFQNEAQLDKSGLPSDRFFAERPEGSVSTLKIQRTQQEDSAVYLCASSLRGQGNQPQHFGDGTRLSIL.

This clonotype was counted only a few times. The V gene is TRBV6-2 or TRBV6-3, the J gene TRBJ2-5, with TRBD2 as a possible D gene (6 bases). V dropped 7 bases and J dropped 5 bases, with 14 bases sitting between them. Germline assignment: CDR1 MNHEY and CDR2 SVGEGT. This CDR3 has 13 amino acids. The CDR3 region has the DNA TGTGCCAGCACCGGGAGAGGTCTCGAGACCCAGTACTTC. This gives the protein CASTGRGLETQYF.

At least ten counts were recorded for this clonotype. The chain employs TRBV28 and TRBJ2-2, with D unclear. The germline gives CDR1 MDHEN, CDR2 SYDVKM. The CDR3 is made up of 14 amino acids. The V end was cut by 4 bases, the J end by 2 bases, with 8 bases between. This chain's CDR3 is CASSYLFNTGELFF. The CDR3 coding sequence is TGTGCCAGCAGTTATCTGTTTAACACCGGGGAGCTGTTTTTT.

This clonotype was detected a few times. J is TRBJ2-3 and V is TRBV6-1; 13 bases line up with TRBD2. The ends lost 6 bases at V and 6 bases at J; junction bases unmatched: 3. Germline CDR1 reads MNHNS; CDR2 reads SASEGT. This CDR3 spans 14 amino acids. CDR3 bases: TGTGCCAGCAGAACTAGCGGGGGGGTGGATACGCAGTATTTT. Amino acid sequence: CASRTSGGVDTQYF.

This clonotype was detected many times. The rearrangement uses TRBV5-6 and TRBJ1-2, with D unclear. V was shortened by 0 bases and J by 9 bases, with 18 bases between the two germline ends. The CDR3 is 15 amino acids. Germline loops: CDR1 SGHDT, CDR2 YYEEEE. The CDR3 DNA sequence: TGTGCCAGCAGCTTGGGGGGAGGAGGCGCTTGGAGCTACACCTTC. The encoded protein is CASSLGGGGAWSYTF.

This clonotype was counted many times. The chain has TRBV7-9 and TRBJ1-6; tentatively, D is TRBD1 (6 bases). This CDR3 has 14 residues. Trimming removed 5 bases from V and 5 bases from J, with 10 bases in between. Germline CDR1 reads SEHNR; CDR2 reads FQNEAQ (reference sequence). CDR3 coding DNA: TGTGCCAGCAGCCCCGGGACACATAATTCACCCCTCCACTTT. Translating gives CASSPGTHNSPLHF.

This clonotype was detected many times. The V call is TRBV24-1, the J call TRBJ1-5; weak D call: TRBD1 (5 bases). Germline V gene sequence: CDR1 KGHDR, CDR2 SFDVKD. This CDR3 region has 14 residues. V lost 3 bases to trimming and J lost 4 bases, with 9 bases between them. The CDR3 coding sequence is TGTGCCACCAGTGATCCGCAGGGAAATCAGCCCCAGCATTTT. The encoded protein is CATSDPQGNQPQHF.

In its sample, this clonotype was seen many times. V and J are TRBV3-1 and TRBJ2-5, with 12 bases that match TRBD2. Looked up from germline, CDR1 is LGHDT and CDR2 is YNNKEL (reference sequence). This CDR3 is built from 16 residues. V lost 5 bases to trimming and J lost 5 bases; unmatched junction nucleotides: 9. In DNA form, the CDR3 reads TGTGCCAGCAGCTGGACTAGCGGGGCCTTGGGTGAGACCCAGTACTTC. The encoded protein is CASSWTSGALGETQYF.

The CDR3 is CAWSRQGTGELFF. The DNA for the CDR3 is TGTGCCTGGAGCAGACAGGGCACCGGGGAGCTGTTTTTT. This rearrangement joins TRBV30 to TRBJ2-2; 7 bases are shared with TRBD1. This CDR3 spans 13 amino acids. In germline, CDR1 is GTSNPN, CDR2 SVGIG (reference sequence). Trimming took 3 bases from V and 4 from J; bases not matched to a gene: 2.

Details on this clonotype: A much larger clone sits a single nucleotide away, making a read error possible. The chain employs TRBV7-2 and TRBJ2-7, with D possibly being TRBD2 (5 bases). The CDR3 is made up of 14 amino acids. The germline CDR1 and CDR2 sequences are SGHTA and FQGNSA. CDR3 nucleotides: TGTGCCAGCGGCTTACAACCCGGGGTGGACGAGCAGTACTTC. It translates to CASGLQPGVDEQYF.

The V call is TRBV6-5, the J call TRBJ2-3; TRBD2 might be the D (7 bases). V was trimmed by 4 bases and J by 2 bases, leaving 19 bases between them. There are 17 residues in the CDR3. Looked up from germline, CDR1 is MNHEY and CDR2 is SVGAGI. The CDR3 DNA sequence: TGTGCCAGCAGTTCCCCCTGGGGGGGGGCGTACACAGATACGCAGTATTTT. It specifies CASSSPWGGAYTDTQYF.

The sample holds a few counts of this clonotype. At one boundary the junction diverges from the germline segment, which might be a read error. J is TRBJ1-2 and V is TRBV11-2, with unresolved D. CDR3 length: 14 amino acids. CDR1 SGHAT and CDR2 FQNNGV come from the germline V gene. This CDR3 reads CASSQDFISYGYTF. CDR3 DNA sequence: TGCGCCAGCAGCCAAGATTTCATTTCCTATGGCTACACCTTC.

This chain joins TRBV30 and TRBJ1-1; D unclear. Trimming pared 0 bases from V and 4 bases from J, leaving 12 bases between. Germline V gives CDR1 GTSNPN, CDR2 SVGIG (reference sequence). The CDR3 spans 14 residues. The CDR3 DNA sequence: TGTGCCTGGAGTGTTGTATTGTTGGGCACTGAAGCTTTCTTT. Translation gives CAWSVVLLGTEAFF.

This clonotype was recorded a few times. V and J are TRBV9 and TRBJ1-1; a possible D gene is TRBD1 (5 bases). CDR1 is SGDLS and CDR2 is YYNGEE in the germline V gene. V shed 4 bases and J shed 1 base, with 17 bases lying between them. CDR3 length equals 16 residues. This CDR3 reads CASSFSGGAGNTEAFF. The DNA for the CDR3 is TGTGCCAGCAGCTTTTCTGGAGGGGCCGGGAACACTGAAGCTTTCTTT.

This clonotype showed up many times. V and J are TRBV6-1 and TRBJ1-6; the D is unclear. Germline assignment: CDR1 MNHNS and CDR2 SASEGT. V was clipped by 3 bases and J by 8 bases, with 14 bases between them. This CDR3 has 15 residues. CDR3 region: CASSEEPASYSPLHF. The CDR3 DNA is TGTGCCAGCAGTGAGGAACCGGCCTCCTATTCACCCCTCCACTTT.

In its sample, this clonotype was seen many times. The rearrangement joins TRBV28 to TRBJ1-1; D gene ambiguous. The CDR3 loop spans 12 amino acids. Germline CDR1 is MDHEN and CDR2 is SYDVKM. Trimming cost V 4 bases and J 1 base, with 4 bases left between them. CDR3 nucleotides: TGTGCCAGCAGTTCGACGAACACTGAAGCTTTCTTT. Translated: CASSSTNTEAFF.

The chain joins TRBV11-2 to TRBJ2-1; D is unresolved. This CDR3 contains 13 residues. CDR1 SGHAT and CDR2 FQNNGV come from the germline V gene. V dropped 2 bases and J dropped 8 bases, with 10 bases sitting between them. In nucleotides, the CDR3 is TGTGCCAGCAGCTTATTATCAGACTATGAGCAGTTCTTC. Translating it yields CASSLLSDYEQFF. Full variable domain (remainder filled in from reference TRBV11-2 and TRBJ2-1): EAGVAQSPRYKIIEKRQSVAFWCNPISGHATLYWYQQILGQGPKLLIQFQNNGVVDDSQLPKDRFSAERLKGVDSTLKIQPAKLEDSAVYLCASSLLSDYEQFFGPGTRLTVL.

A few counts support this clonotype. The V and J genes are TRBV29-1 and TRBJ1-2; 8 bases are shared with TRBD1. The CDR3 runs 13 residues. Germline-derived CDR1 and CDR2 are SQVTM and ANQGSEA. V shed 7 bases, J shed 3 bases, and the junction held 7 bases outside the gene matches. DNA for the CDR3: TGCAGCGGGATGACAGGGGTGGACTATGGCTACACCTTC. Protein sequence: CSGMTGVDYGYTF.

The chain uses TRBV4-1 and TRBJ2-7; D remains unclear. CDR3 length: 13 amino acids. Germline lookup yields CDR1 MGHRA and CDR2 YSYEKL. The V gene lost 1 base and the J gene lost 2 bases, with 6 bases spanning the gap. Here the CDR3 reads CASSQVQTYEQYF. In DNA form, the CDR3 reads TGCGCCAGCAGCCAAGTACAGACCTACGAGCAGTACTTC.

In its sample, this clonotype was seen many times. The chain carries TRBV28 and TRBJ1-5, with TRBD1 as a possible D gene (5 bases). Trimming removed 6 bases at V and 9 bases at J, with 18 bases between. This CDR3 is 14 amino acids long. Per the germline V gene, CDR1 is MDHEN and CDR2 is SYDVKM. The CDR3 DNA is TGTGCCAGCAGACTCAGGCAGGGAGTGAGGCCCCAGCATTTT. This sequence encodes CASRLRQGVRPQHF.